The rows below give T cell receptor beta chains drawn from one sample of a study of shared clonotypes between healthy human individuals. TCRdb keeps only in-frame clones here, not all; method: immunoSEQ multiplex PCR. The repertoire holds about 2.1 million clones, 85% to 95% seen once, with under 2% in the top ten. The sequenced sample consisted of naive CD8+ T cells from PBMCs. These receptors came from a young man in good health. Some clones in this sample may be carry-over from other donors' samples. Both conserved end residues are part of each CDR3. The D gene is left open where the match is weak.

TGTGCCCTACGGGGGGCGGGACGTTGGTACTTC	CALRGAGRWYF	TRBV28	TRBJ2-7	NA
TGTGCCAGTAGTATGGGTCCCTCTTGGTACGAAGAGACCCAGTACTTC	CASSMGPSWYEETQYF	TRBV19	TRBJ2-5	NA
TGCGCCAGCAGCCCCGGAGGGGGGTTATCTAACGGGGAGCTGTTTTTT	CASSPGGGLSNGELFF	TRBV4-1	TRBJ2-2	NA
TGTGCCAGCAGCGTAGCGGCGGGGACTGGGGGGGATACGCAGTATTTT	CASSVAAGTGGDTQYF	TRBV9	TRBJ2-3	NA
TGCGCCAGCAGCCACCACAGGGCGTCAGATACGCAGTATTTT	CASSHHRASDTQYF	TRBV5-1	TRBJ2-3	NA
TGTGCCAGCTCGCCGGGACAGGGTTTCATGAACACTGAAGCTTTCTTT	CASSPGQGFMNTEAFF	TRBV18	TRBJ1-1	TRBD1
TGTGCCATCAGGGGGGACAGGGGTTACGAGCAGTACTTC	CAIRGDRGYEQYF	TRBV10-3	TRBJ2-7	TRBD1
TGTGCCAGCAGTGCGACGGGTGAGCAGTTCTTC	CASSATGEQFF	TRBV2	TRBJ2-1	NA
TGTGCCAGCAGTTCCTCAGCGGGAGAAGCTATCCACGAGCAGTACTTC	CASSSSAGEAIHEQYF	TRBV27	TRBJ2-7	TRBD2
TGTGTAGGGTCCGGGAGAGGGAATGAGCAGTTCTTC	CVGSGRGNEQFF	TRBV30	TRBJ2-1	NA
TGTGCCAGCAGCTTAGGCACAGGGCCTATGAACACTGAAGCTTTCTTT	CASSLGTGPMNTEAFF	TRBV7-9	TRBJ1-1	NA
TGTGCTAGTGGGTTGGGGTCGCTGACAGGGGCGGCACCCTACGAGCAGTACTTC	CASGLGSLTGAAPYEQYF	TRBV12-5	TRBJ2-7	TRBD1
TGTGCCATCAGTGAGTCTGGGGGAGGTAGGACTGAAGCTTTCTTT	CAISESGGGRTEAFF	TRBV10-3	TRBJ1-1	NA